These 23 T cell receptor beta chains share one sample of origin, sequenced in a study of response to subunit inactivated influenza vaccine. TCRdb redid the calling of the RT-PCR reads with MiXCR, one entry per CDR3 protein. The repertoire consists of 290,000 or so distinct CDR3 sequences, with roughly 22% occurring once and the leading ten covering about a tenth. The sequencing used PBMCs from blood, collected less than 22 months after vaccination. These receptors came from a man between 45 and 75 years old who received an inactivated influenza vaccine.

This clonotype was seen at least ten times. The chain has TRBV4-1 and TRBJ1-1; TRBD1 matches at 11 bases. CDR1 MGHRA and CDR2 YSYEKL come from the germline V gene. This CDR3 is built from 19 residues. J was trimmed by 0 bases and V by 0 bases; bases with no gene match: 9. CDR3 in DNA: TGCGCCAGCAGCCAAGATCCCGGACAGGGGGCGAAGCTGAACACTGAAGCTTTCTTT. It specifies CASSQDPGQGAKLNTEAFF.

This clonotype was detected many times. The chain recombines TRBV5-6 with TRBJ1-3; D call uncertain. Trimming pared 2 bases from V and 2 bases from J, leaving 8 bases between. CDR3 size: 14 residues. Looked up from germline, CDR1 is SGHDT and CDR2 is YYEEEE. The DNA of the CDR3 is TGTGCCAGCAGCTTTCCGGGTACTGGAAACACCATATATTTT. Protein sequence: CASSFPGTGNTIYF.

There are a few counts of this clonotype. CDR3 in amino acids: CSGKFRTDTEAFF. The DNA for the CDR3 is TGCAGCGGGAAATTTCGGACCGACACTGAAGCTTTCTTT. This chain links TRBV29-1 with TRBJ1-1; D unresolved. This CDR3 has 13 amino acids. The V end lost 7 bases, the J end lost 3 bases, and 15 bases lay between the germline ends. Germline V lookup: CDR1 SQVTM, CDR2 ANQGSEA.

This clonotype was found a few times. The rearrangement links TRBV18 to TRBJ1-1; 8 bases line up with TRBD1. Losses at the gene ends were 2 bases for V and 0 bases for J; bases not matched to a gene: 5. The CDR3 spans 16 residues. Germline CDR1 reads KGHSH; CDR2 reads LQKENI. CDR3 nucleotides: TGTGCCAGCTCACCAAGGACAGGGAACATGAACACTGAAGCTTTCTTT. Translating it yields CASSPRTGNMNTEAFF. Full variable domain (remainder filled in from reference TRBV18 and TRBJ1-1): NAGVMQNPRHLVRRRGQEARLRCSPMKGHSHVYWYRQLPEEGLKFMVYLQKENIIDESGMPKERFSAEFPKEGPSILRIQQVVRGDSAAYFCASSPRTGNMNTEAFFGQGTRLTVV.

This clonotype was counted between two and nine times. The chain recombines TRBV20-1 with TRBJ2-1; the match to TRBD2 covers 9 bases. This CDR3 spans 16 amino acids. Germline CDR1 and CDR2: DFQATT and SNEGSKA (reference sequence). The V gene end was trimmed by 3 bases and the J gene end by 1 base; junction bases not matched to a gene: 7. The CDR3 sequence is CSARPIAGVSYNEQFF. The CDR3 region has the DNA TGCAGTGCTAGGCCAATAGCGGGAGTTTCCTACAATGAGCAGTTCTTC.

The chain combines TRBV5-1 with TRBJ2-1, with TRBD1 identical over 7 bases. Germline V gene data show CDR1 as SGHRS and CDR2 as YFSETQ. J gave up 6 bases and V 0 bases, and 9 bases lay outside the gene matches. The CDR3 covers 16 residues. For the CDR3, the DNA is TGCGCCAGCAGCTTGGCAGGGGGAGCAGGTTTCAATGAGCAGTTCTTC. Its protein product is CASSLAGGAGFNEQFF. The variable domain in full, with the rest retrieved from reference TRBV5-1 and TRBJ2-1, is KAGVTQTPRYLIKTRGQQVTLSCSPISGHRSVSWYQQTPGQGLQFLFEYFSETQRNKGNFPGRFSGRQFSNSRSEMNVSTLELGDSALYLCASSLAGGAGFNEQFFGPGTRLTVL.

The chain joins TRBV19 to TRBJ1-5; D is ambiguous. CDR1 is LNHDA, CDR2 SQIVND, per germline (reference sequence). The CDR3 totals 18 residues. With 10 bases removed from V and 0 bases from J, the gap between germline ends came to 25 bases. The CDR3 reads CAIAPGTSAGHSNQPQHF. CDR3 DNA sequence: TGTGCCATCGCACCTGGTACATCTGCAGGCCATAGCAATCAGCCCCAGCATTTT.

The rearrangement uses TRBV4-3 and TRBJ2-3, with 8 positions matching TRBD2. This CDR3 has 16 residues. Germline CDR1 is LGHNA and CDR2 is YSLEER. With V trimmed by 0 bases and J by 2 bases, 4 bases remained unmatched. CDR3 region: CASSQDPAGATDTQYF. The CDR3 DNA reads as TGCGCCAGCAGCCAAGATCCAGCGGGGGCCACAGATACGCAGTATTTT.

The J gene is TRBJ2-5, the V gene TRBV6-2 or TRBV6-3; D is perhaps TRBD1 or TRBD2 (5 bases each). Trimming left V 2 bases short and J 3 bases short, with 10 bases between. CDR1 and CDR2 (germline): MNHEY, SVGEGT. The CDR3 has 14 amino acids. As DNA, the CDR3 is TGTGCCAGCAGTTACCTACGGGGCAAAGAGACCCAGTACTTC. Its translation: CASSYLRGKETQYF.

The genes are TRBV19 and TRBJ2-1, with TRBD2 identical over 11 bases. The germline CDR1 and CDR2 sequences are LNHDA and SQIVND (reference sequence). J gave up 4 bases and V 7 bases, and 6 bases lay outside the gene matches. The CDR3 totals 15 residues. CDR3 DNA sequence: TGTGCCAGTACCCCGGGACTAGCGGAATACAATGAGCAGTTCTTC. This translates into CASTPGLAEYNEQFF.

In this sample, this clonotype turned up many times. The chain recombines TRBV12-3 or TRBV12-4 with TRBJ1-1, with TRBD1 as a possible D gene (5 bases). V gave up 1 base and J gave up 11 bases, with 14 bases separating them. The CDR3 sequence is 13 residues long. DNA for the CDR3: TGTGCCAGCAGTTTAGGGACACGTTTAGTGGCTTTCTTT. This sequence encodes CASSLGTRLVAFF.

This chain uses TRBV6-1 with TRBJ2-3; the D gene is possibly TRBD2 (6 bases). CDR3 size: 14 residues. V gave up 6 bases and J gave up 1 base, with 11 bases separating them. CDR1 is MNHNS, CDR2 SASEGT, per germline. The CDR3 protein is CASRTGVGTDTQYF. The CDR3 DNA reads TGTGCCAGCAGAACGGGGGTGGGCACAGATACGCAGTATTTT.

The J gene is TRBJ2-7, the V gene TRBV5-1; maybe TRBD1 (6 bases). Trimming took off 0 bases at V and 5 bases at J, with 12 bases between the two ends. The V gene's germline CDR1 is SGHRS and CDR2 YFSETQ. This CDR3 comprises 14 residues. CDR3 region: CASSLVIQGHEQYF. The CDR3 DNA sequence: TGCGCCAGCAGCTTGGTAATACAGGGCCACGAGCAGTACTTC.

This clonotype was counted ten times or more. The CDR3 DNA is TGCAGCGTTTCAGGATATAATGAAAAACTGTTTTTT. Translating gives CSVSGYNEKLFF. This chain links TRBV29-1 with TRBJ1-4, with no clear D. Germline loops: CDR1 SQVTM, CDR2 ANQGSEA. V lost 5 bases and J 4 bases, leaving 8 bases between the germline ends. The CDR3 loop spans 12 amino acids. Filled out from reference TRBV29-1 and TRBJ1-4, the complete variable domain reads SAVISQKPSRDICQRGTSLTIQCQVDSQVTMMFWYRQQPGQSLTLIATANQGSEATYESGFVIDKFPISRPNLTFSTLTVSNMSPEDSSIYLCSVSGYNEKLFFGSGTQLSVL.

The DNA for the CDR3 is TGTGCCAGCACCCTACAGGAGCCCACCGGGGAGCTGTTTTTT. Encoded protein: CASTLQEPTGELFF. The chain is built from TRBV2 and TRBJ2-2; maybe TRBD1 (5 bases). Germline V CDR1 and CDR2: SNHLY, FYNNEI. The V and J ends lost 7 bases and 4 bases respectively, with 13 bases between them. The CDR3 totals 14 residues. The full variable domain, with the rest looked up from reference TRBV2 and TRBJ2-2, is EPEVTQTPSHQVTQMGQEVILRCVPISNHLYFYWYRQILGQKVEFLVSFYNNEISEKSEIFDDQFSVERPDGSNFTLKIRSTKLEDSAMYFCASTLQEPTGELFFGEGSRLTVL.

The DNA of the CDR3 is TGTGCCAGCAGCTTATCTGGGGGGCTTGGTGGCTACACCTTC. Translated, it gives CASSLSGGLGGYTF. The chain is built from TRBV7-9 and TRBJ1-2, with D perhaps TRBD1 (6 bases). The germline V gene has CDR1 SEHNR and CDR2 FQNEAQ (reference sequence). V lost 2 bases to trimming and J lost 7 bases, with 14 bases between them. The CDR3 loop spans 14 amino acids.

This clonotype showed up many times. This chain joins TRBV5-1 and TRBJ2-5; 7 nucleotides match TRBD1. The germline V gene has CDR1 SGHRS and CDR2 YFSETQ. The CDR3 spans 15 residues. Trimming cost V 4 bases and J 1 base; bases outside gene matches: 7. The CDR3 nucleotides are TGCGCCAGCAGCGGTGGGACAGCTTTCCAAGAGACCCAGTACTTC. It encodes CASSGGTAFQETQYF.

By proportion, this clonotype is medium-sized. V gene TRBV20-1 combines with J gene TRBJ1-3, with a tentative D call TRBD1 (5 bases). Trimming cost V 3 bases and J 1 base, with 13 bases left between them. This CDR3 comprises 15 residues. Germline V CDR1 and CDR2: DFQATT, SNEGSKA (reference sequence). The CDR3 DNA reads TGCAGTGCTAGTGGGGGGTCTTTGTCTGGAAACACCATATATTTT. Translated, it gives CSASGGSLSGNTIYF.

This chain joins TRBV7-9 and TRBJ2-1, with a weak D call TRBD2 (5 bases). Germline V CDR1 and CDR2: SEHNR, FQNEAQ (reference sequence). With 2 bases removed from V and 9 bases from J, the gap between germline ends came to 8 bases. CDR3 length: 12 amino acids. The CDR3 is CASSLYGGEQFF. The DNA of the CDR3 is TGTGCCAGCAGCTTATACGGAGGTGAGCAGTTCTTC.

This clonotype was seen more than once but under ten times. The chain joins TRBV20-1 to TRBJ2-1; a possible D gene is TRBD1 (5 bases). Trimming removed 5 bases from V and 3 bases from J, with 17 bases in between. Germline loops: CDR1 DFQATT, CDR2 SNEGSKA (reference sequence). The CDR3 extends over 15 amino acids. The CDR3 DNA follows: TGCAGTGCTCCGGCAGGGCTACATGACTACAATGAGCAGTTCTTC. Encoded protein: CSAPAGLHDYNEQFF.

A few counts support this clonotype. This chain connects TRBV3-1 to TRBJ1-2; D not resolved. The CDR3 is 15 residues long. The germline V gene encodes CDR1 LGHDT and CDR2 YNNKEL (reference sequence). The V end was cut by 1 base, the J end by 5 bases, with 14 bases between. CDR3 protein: CASSQVFGPSYGYTF. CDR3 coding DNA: TGTGCCAGCAGCCAAGTATTTGGGCCGTCTTATGGCTACACCTTC.

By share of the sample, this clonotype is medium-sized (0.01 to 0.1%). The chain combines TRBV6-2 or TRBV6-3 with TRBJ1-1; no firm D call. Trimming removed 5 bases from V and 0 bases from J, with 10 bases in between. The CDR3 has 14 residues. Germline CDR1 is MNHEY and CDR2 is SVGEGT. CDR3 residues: CASSKTEMNTEAFF. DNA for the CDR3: TGTGCCAGCAGTAAAACAGAGATGAACACTGAAGCTTTCTTT.

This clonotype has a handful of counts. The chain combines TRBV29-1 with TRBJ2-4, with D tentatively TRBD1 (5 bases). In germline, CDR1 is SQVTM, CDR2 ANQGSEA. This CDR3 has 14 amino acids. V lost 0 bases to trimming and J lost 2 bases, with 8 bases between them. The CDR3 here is CSVEDSGPKNIQYF. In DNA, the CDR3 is TGCAGCGTTGAAGACTCAGGGCCCAAAAACATTCAGTACTTC.